Presented here are 18 T cell receptor beta chains from one specimen sequenced in a study of vaccination and CD4 T cells after COVID-19. The Oncomine TCR Beta short-read assay was applied to DNA of cultured CD4+ T cells. MiXCR, applied by TCRdb to the PCR reads, yields one record per CDR3 protein. Here the sample spans around 20,000 distinct CDR3 sequences, over 25% being singletons. Stated treatment: roughly nine-day PBMC culture with coronavirus spike peptide pools or control peptides (ViraFEST assay). No antigen has been identified for these receptors. The sample taken for sequencing was cultured CD4+ T cells from blood. These receptors all come from a human donor with COVID-19.

J is TRBJ1-4 and V is TRBV4-1; TRBD1 aligns across 8 bases. With 4 bases clipped from V and 4 bases from J, the junction kept 14 bases outside the gene matches. The CDR3 sequence is 18 residues long. CDR1 is MGHRA, CDR2 YSYEKL, per germline. The CDR3 loop reads CASSRTPGQAAFNEKLFF. The CDR3 bases are TGCGCCAGCAGCCGAACACCGGGACAGGCCGCCTTTAATGAAAAACTGTTTTTT.

This sequence joins TRBV6-1 and TRBJ1-4, with D tentatively TRBD1 (5 bases). The CDR3 runs to 15 residues. The germline V and J ends were trimmed by 4 bases and 4 bases, with 13 bases remaining between them. The germline V gene has CDR1 MNHNS and CDR2 SASEGT. The CDR3 loop is CASSGTRGSNEKLFF. The DNA of the CDR3 is TGTGCCAGCAGTGGGACCCGGGGGAGTAATGAAAAACTGTTTTTT.

This clonotype occurred once. The chain recombines TRBV11-3 with TRBJ2-7; tentative D call: TRBD2 (5 bases). CDR3 length: 15 residues. From germline, CDR1 is SGHNT and CDR2 YENEEA. V lost 2 bases to trimming and J lost 3 bases, with 14 bases between them. The CDR3 loop is CASSLKLALGYEQYF. Here the CDR3 DNA reads TGTGCCAGCAGCTTAAAGCTAGCCCTGGGCTACGAGCAGTACTTC.

The rearrangement joins TRBV12-3 or TRBV12-4 to TRBJ2-5; D is tentatively TRBD1 or TRBD2 (6 bases each). This CDR3 is 16 amino acids long. V lost 4 bases to trimming and J lost 4 bases, with 19 bases between them. CDR3 loop: CASSSDEGGTGETQYF. CDR3 coding DNA: TGTGCCAGCAGTTCCGACGAGGGGGGAACAGGAGAGACCCAGTACTTC.

The gene calls are TRBV6-1 and TRBJ2-1; maybe TRBD2 (6 bases). Trimming cost V 5 bases and J 9 bases, with 20 bases left between them. The germline CDR1 and CDR2 sequences are MNHNS and SASEGT. There are 15 residues in the CDR3. CDR3 sequence: CASSRVAGGVSEQFF. DNA of the CDR3: TGTGCCAGCAGTCGTGTTGCCGGCGGGGTGAGTGAGCAGTTCTTC.

The chain recombines TRBV19 with TRBJ1-6; possible D gene TRBD1, 6 bases. This CDR3 comprises 13 residues. Deletions cut 9 bases from V and 3 bases from J, with 9 bases between. Per the germline V gene, CDR1 is LNHDA and CDR2 is SQIVND (reference sequence). The CDR3 DNA follows: TGTGCCAGCCGGGACATCTATAATTCACCCCTCCACTTT. This gives the protein CASRDIYNSPLHF. Based on the CDR3 plus reference TRBV19 and TRBJ1-6, the full variable domain is DGGITQSPKYLFRKEGQNVTLSCEQNLNHDAMYWYRQDPGQGLRLIYYSQIVNDFQKGDIAEGYSVSREKKESFPLTVTSAQKNPTAFYLCASRDIYNSPLHFGNGTRLTVT.

V gene TRBV2 combines with J gene TRBJ2-7; 9 bases are a match to TRBD1. Germline CDR1 is SNHLY and CDR2 is FYNNEI. V was pared by 10 bases and J by 13 bases, with 14 bases of the junction left unmatched. The CDR3 has 12 residues. The CDR3 region has the DNA TGTGCCACCAACGAGATGTGGGGACAGGGTTACTTC. Residues: CATNEMWGQGYF. Complete variable domain (other parts from reference TRBV2 and TRBJ2-7): EPEVTQTPSHQVTQMGQEVILRCVPISNHLYFYWYRQILGQKVEFLVSFYNNEISEKSEIFDDQFSVERPDGSNFTLKIRSTKLEDSAMYFCATNEMWGQGYFGPGTRLTVT.

The J gene is TRBJ1-2, the V gene TRBV20-1; TRBD1 aligns across 7 bases. V shed 3 bases and J 7 bases; nucleotides not matched to a gene: 8. Germline V gene sequence: CDR1 DFQATT, CDR2 SNEGSKA (reference sequence). The CDR3 loop spans 13 amino acids. The CDR3 sequence: CSASDRVMSGYTF. As DNA, the CDR3 is TGCAGTGCTAGTGACAGGGTAATGTCTGGCTACACCTTC.

This clonotype has a handful of counts. CDR3 region: CASSPVGNTIYF. CDR3 in DNA: TGTGCCAGTAGCCCGGTAGGGAACACCATATATTTT. This chain uses TRBV19 with TRBJ1-3; no clear D gene. The CDR3 extends over 12 amino acids. Germline V gene data show CDR1 as LNHDA and CDR2 as SQIVND (reference sequence). V was shortened by 6 bases and J by 7 bases, with 10 bases between the two germline ends.

The V and J genes are TRBV7-8 and TRBJ1-2; TRBD1 might be the D (5 bases). Trimming shortened V by 3 bases and J by 6 bases, and 8 bases separated the two germline ends. The CDR3 consists of 12 residues. Germline V CDR1 and CDR2: SGHVS, FQNEAQ. The CDR3 nucleotides are TGTGCCAGCAGCTTCAGGGAGAATGGCTACACCTTC. Amino acid sequence: CASSFRENGYTF.

This clonotype was recorded a few times. V gene TRBV2 combines with J gene TRBJ1-2; 7 bases agree with TRBD1. This CDR3 comprises 14 residues. The V segment lost 2 bases and the J segment 2 bases; nucleotides outside the gene matches: 2. The germline V gene has CDR1 SNHLY and CDR2 FYNNEI. The CDR3 coding sequence is TGTGCCAGCAGTGAAAGGGACAGCAACTATGGCTACACCTTC. Translated: CASSERDSNYGYTF.

The rearrangement links TRBV15 to TRBJ1-3; possibly TRBD1 for D (6 bases). The CDR3 consists of 16 residues. Germline values: CDR1 LNHNV, CDR2 YYDKDF (reference sequence). Trimming removed 5 bases at V and 10 bases at J, with 24 bases between. CDR3 region: CATSGDNRVSRRTIYF. CDR3 DNA sequence: TGTGCCACCAGCGGGGATAACAGGGTTTCGCGGAGAACCATATATTTT.

The rearrangement joins TRBV20-1 to TRBJ2-7, with D possibly being TRBD1 or TRBD2 (7 bases each). This CDR3 spans 14 amino acids. V was pared by 0 bases and J by 7 bases, with 16 bases between. Per the germline V gene, CDR1 is DFQATT and CDR2 is SNEGSKA (reference sequence). CDR3 sequence (DNA): TGCAGTGCTAGAGATCACGGGGGGACAGAGGAGCAGTACTTC. It translates to CSARDHGGTEEQYF.

CDR3 DNA: TGTGCCAGTAGTGGACTAGCGGGGGGCCAATACAATGAGCAGTTCTTC. Translated, it gives CASSGLAGGQYNEQFF. The V gene is TRBV19, the J gene TRBJ2-1; 14 positions agree with TRBD2. The CDR3 runs 16 residues. V trimming: 5 bases; J trimming: 4 bases; junction bases outside the gene matches: 4. CDR1 is LNHDA and CDR2 is SQIVND in the germline V gene (reference sequence). Full variable domain (remainder filled in from reference TRBV19 and TRBJ2-1): DGGITQSPKYLFRKEGQNVTLSCEQNLNHDAMYWYRQDPGQGLRLIYYSQIVNDFQKGDIAEGYSVSREKKESFPLTVTSAQKNPTAFYLCASSGLAGGQYNEQFFGPGTRLTVL.

This clonotype was observed a handful of times. This chain links TRBV7-6 with TRBJ2-5, with 7 bases identical to TRBD2. CDR1 SGHVS and CDR2 FNYEAQ come from the germline V gene. This CDR3 is 13 amino acids long. V shed 5 bases, J shed 2 bases, and the junction held 2 bases outside the gene matches. CDR3 bases: TGTGCCAGCAGCCCGGGGGGTCAAGAGACCCAGTACTTC. Translated: CASSPGGQETQYF.

The chain couples TRBV20-1 to TRBJ1-2; 9 nucleotides align to TRBD1. Trimming cost V 5 bases and J 8 bases; bases outside gene matches: 12. The CDR3 is 14 residues long. CDR1 is DFQATT and CDR2 is SNEGSKA in the germline V gene (reference sequence). CDR3 in DNA: TGCAGTGCTCACTGGACAGGGGCCCTGGGCGGCTACACCTTC. It yields the protein CSAHWTGALGGYTF.

This clonotype was picked up a small number of times. The chain is built from TRBV7-2 and TRBJ1-1, with TRBD1 identical over 7 bases. Germline V gene lookup returns CDR1 SGHTA and CDR2 FQGNSA. The CDR3 is 16 residues long. The V segment lost 5 bases and the J segment 3 bases; nucleotides outside the gene matches: 12. The DNA for the CDR3 is TGTGCCAGCAGCATCTCCAGGGGGTTGGTGGACACTGAAGCTTTCTTT. Its protein is CASSISRGLVDTEAFF.

The chain carries TRBV21-1 and TRBJ2-3; the table names TRBD2, a call not compared with the DNA. TRBV21-1 is a pseudogene segment. The CDR3 sequence is 19 residues long. Here the CDR3 reads CASSKGGLAGGTYTDTQYF. CDR3 sequence (DNA): TGTGCCAGCAGCAAAGGGGGACTAGCGGGGGGGACCTACACAGATACGCAGTATTTT.